What follows are 2 T cell receptor beta chains derived from one specimen sequenced in a study of cytomegalovirus exposure and HLA in healthy donors (dated by TCRdb to the late 2010s). Library preparation used the immunoSEQ multiplex PCR assay. TCRdb provides this immuneACCESS table in a form limited to in-frame rearrangements. Some clones are lacking; in checked studies, under half of them reflect an unresolved V gene, and why the rest are absent is not known. The sample table contains some 110,000 clones; only one count was recorded for 86% of them. Roughly 4% of the sample is held by the ten biggest clonotypes. The specimen sequenced was PBMCs. The source is a woman aged 18-29 years in good health and CMV-seropositive.

The rearrangement joins TRBV5-1 to TRBJ1-2; 11 bases line up with TRBD1. Unmatched junction bases numbered 6, after V lost 4 bases and J lost 7 bases. CDR1 and CDR2 from the germline V gene are SGHRS and YFSETQ. This CDR3 has 14 amino acids. The CDR3 DNA follows: TGCGCCAGCAGCAAAGGACAGGGGGCAGGTGGCTACACCTTC. Protein sequence: CASSKGQGAGGYTF.

V and J are TRBV27 and TRBJ1-2, with a tentative D call TRBD1 (6 bases). The germline V gene has CDR1 MNHEY and CDR2 SMNVEV (reference sequence). The CDR3 loop spans 14 amino acids. Trimming left V 0 bases short and J 8 bases short, with 13 bases between. The CDR3 region is CASSLSQGSGGYTF. CDR3 nucleotides: TGTGCCAGCAGTTTATCACAGGGCTCTGGAGGCTACACCTTC.